The T cell receptor (beta chain) described here comes from a study of shared clonotypes between healthy human individuals. Selected positively for CCR7 and CD45RO-negative, naive CD8 cells excluded terminally differentiated effector memory CD45RA+ cells. Profiled with immunoSEQ multiplex PCR; TCRdb holds only in-frame clones, not every one. This table holds 2 million or so clones, approximately 94% found once. The length of the CDR3 is 16 residues. V was shortened by 4 bases and J by 3 bases, with 20 bases between the two germline ends. The germline V gene encodes CDR1 SGDLS and CDR2 YYNGEE. Material: naive CD8+ T cells sorted from blood. The origin of this receptor is a man aged 18 to 29 in good health. The rearrangement uses TRBV9 and TRBJ2-7, with D hard to call. The CDR3 protein is CASSLTSGTSVYEQYF. Here the CDR3 DNA reads TGTGCCAGCAGCCTAACTTCAGGTACCAGCGTCTACGAGCAGTACTTC. Complete variable domain (other parts from reference TRBV9 and TRBJ2-7): DSGVTQTPKHLITATGQRVTLRCSPRSGDLSVYWYQQSLDQGLQFLIQYYNGEERAKGNILERFSAQQFPDLHSELNLSSLELGDSALYFCASSLTSGTSVYEQYFGPGTRLTVT.